These 4 T cell receptor beta chains originate from one sample sequenced in a study of blood T cell repertoires in COVID-19. The protocol was immunoSEQ multiplex PCR, while the TCRdb copy is restricted to in-frame clones and leaves out a portion. The sample consists of over 200,000 clones, approximately 90% of them appearing once. Sequenced sample: peripheral blood. Every receptor here comes from a woman aged 18-30 years who had recovered from COVID-19.

The CDR3 protein is CASSPGEAGNYGYTF. CDR3 nucleotides: TGTGCCAGCAGCCCCGGGGAGGCCGGCAACTATGGCTACACCTTC. This sequence joins TRBV6-5 and TRBJ1-2; D remains unclear. Germline V CDR1 and CDR2: MNHEY, SVGAGI. The CDR3 consists of 15 residues. Between the trimmed V and J ends, which lost 6 bases and 2 bases, there was a span of 16 bases.

This sequence joins TRBV7-3 and TRBJ2-2, with 7 bases fitting TRBD2. This CDR3 contains 15 residues. Looked up from germline, CDR1 is SGHTA and CDR2 is FQGTGA. Trimming took 4 bases from V and 6 from J; bases not matched to a gene: 8. This CDR3 reads CASSWDSAGAGELFF. In DNA form, the CDR3 reads TGTGCCAGCAGCTGGGACTCTGCGGGGGCCGGGGAGCTGTTTTTT. The full variable domain, with the rest looked up from reference TRBV7-3 and TRBJ2-2, is GAGVSQTPSNKVTEKGKYVELRCDPISGHTALYWYRQSLGQGPEFLIYFQGTGAADDSGLPNDRFFAVRPEGSVSTLKIQRTERGDSAVYLCASSWDSAGAGELFFGEGSRLTVL.

The chain has TRBV27 and TRBJ2-1, with D uncertain. Germline V gene data show CDR1 as MNHEY and CDR2 as SMNVEV (reference sequence). Trimming cost V 6 bases and J 9 bases, with 18 bases left between them. The CDR3 runs to 14 residues. The CDR3 coding sequence is TGTGCCAGCAGCTTCACCGGGTCGATATCTGAGCAGTTCTTC. This sequence encodes CASSFTGSISEQFF.

This clone appeared a single time. The rearrangement uses TRBV20-1 and TRBJ2-7; D unclear. The CDR3 is 11 amino acids. Trimming pared 3 bases from V and 6 bases from J, leaving 9 bases between. Germline CDR1 is DFQATT and CDR2 is SNEGSKA (reference sequence). CDR3 DNA: TGCAGTGCTAGTCTAGTTGCCGAGCAGTACTTC. This encodes CSASLVAEQYF.